This TCR beta chain derives from a study of OX40 agonist ivuxolimab in advanced cancers. At the level of the whole study: Ivuxolimab was an agonistic, fully human IgG2 monoclonal antibody directed against OX40 (CD134), a costimulatory receptor. Intravenous ivuxolimab was administered to patients every 2 weeks at six dose levels: 0.01, 0.1, 0.3, 1.5, 3 and 10 mg/kg. Among the roughly 52 dose-escalation patients, about 20 had hepatocellular carcinoma, 15 melanoma, 9 renal cell carcinoma and 9 head and neck cancer. In the dose-escalation cohort, approximately 83% of patients were male, and the mean age was roughly 60 years with a range of 23 to 79. Prior anti-PD-1, anti-PD-L1 or anti-CTLA-4 therapy was permitted, and checkpoint inhibitors had been received by more than 35% of dose-escalation patients. Partial responses occurred in three dose-escalation patients: two with cutaneous melanoma and one with hepatocellular carcinoma. The point of sequencing TCRbeta in the periphery was to test whether ivuxolimab changed TCR sequence diversity and drove clonal T-cell expansion. The paper reports the monotherapy dose-escalation portion (N = 52 patients) of the phase I ivuxolimab trial. The research as a whole found: On average, CD8+ T cells showed more expanded clones than CD4+ T cells after ivuxolimab. Which antigens the clonally expanded peripheral T cells were specific for was not determined. At doses from 0.1 to 3.0 mg/kg, clonal expansion was seen in both CD4+ and CD8+ blood T cells between baseline and week 6. In the 0.1-3.0 mg/kg groups, partial responders were among the patients with the lowest normalized peripheral clonal expansion, particularly in CD8+ T cells. Low levels of normalized T-cell clonal expansion were also seen in some patients who did not respond.

Details on this clone: Which antigen it targets is not known. The input lacks base qualities; no much larger clone sits a single base away.

Genomic DNA was isolated from the sorted cells so that the TCRbeta CDR3 region could be sequenced. TCRbeta CDR3 regions were sequenced using the immunoSEQ Assay. TCRdb mirrors the immuneACCESS table, restricted to in-frame sequences. Some clones are absent from its copies; in checked studies, under half trace to an unresolved V gene, and the reason for the others is unknown. This sample has 20,000 or so clones in its table, and over 75% of those were observed once. The top ten constitute under 30% of the sample. V is reduced by 7 bases and J by 6 bases, leaving a spacing of 18 bases between them. The CDR3 covers 14 residues, taking in both the cysteine and the phenylalanine. CDR3 DNA only is kept here, 42 bases in frame from base 1. The CDR1 and CDR2 encoded by the germline V gene (reference sequence) are SGHNT and YYREEE. Patients with a history of autoimmune disease or receiving systemic immunosuppression were excluded from the trial. In every dose cohort, peripheral blood was drawn for TCR sequencing at baseline, cycle 4 day 1, and cycle 7 day 1. The samples were drawn from a first-in-human, open-label, multicenter phase I dose-escalation trial of ivuxolimab. The trial enrolled adults with locally advanced or metastatic head and neck squamous cell, hepatocellular, melanoma or renal cell carcinoma. CD4+ and CD8+ T cells were sorted separately from peripheral blood before TCR sequencing.

Sequencing was performed on CD4+ or CD8+ T cells sorted from blood, taken in a trial of the OX40 agonist ivuxolimab. The V gene is TRBV5-4 and the J gene is TRBJ2-3, and possibly TRBD2, on 5 matching bases. This receptor was identified in an adult with an advanced solid tumor such as melanoma, head and neck, liver or kidney cancer. The encoded CDR3 is CASSATPGGDTQYF. In nucleotides, the sequence is TGTGCCAGCTCTGCCACTCCCGGCGGGGATACGCAGTATTTT.